These 24 T cell receptor beta chains came from one sample sequenced in a study of blood T cell repertoires in COVID-19. Assay used: immunoSEQ multiplex PCR; TCRdb lists only in-frame clones, some missing. The profile covers roughly 250,000 clones, with approximately 85% appearing a single time and roughly 4% taken by the ten largest. The sequenced sample was PBMCs or T cells enriched from blood (not recorded which). These receptors all come from a woman in her 30s who had recovered from COVID-19.

The CDR3 DNA follows: TGTGCCACCAGTGACTCCGAGGGGGGGGGTACGAATGAGCAGTTCTTC. Protein: CATSDSEGGGTNEQFF. The chain links TRBV24-1 to TRBJ2-1, with D tentatively TRBD2 (7 bases). V lost 4 bases, J lost 7 bases, and 19 bases lay in between. The CDR3 consists of 16 residues. The V gene's germline CDR1 is KGHDR and CDR2 SFDVKD.

The chain carries TRBV3-1 (or the pseudogene TRBV3-2) and TRBJ2-5; 9 positions match TRBD1. Germline-derived CDR1 and CDR2 are LGHDT and YNNKEL (reference sequence). J gave up 5 bases and V 2 bases, and 6 bases lay outside the gene matches. The CDR3 totals 15 residues. This chain's CDR3 is CASSQYRGRFETQYF. CDR3 in DNA: TGTGCCAGCAGCCAATACAGGGGGCGTTTTGAGACCCAGTACTTC.

The chain employs TRBV7-6 and TRBJ1-5; no reliable D call. Germline CDR1 reads SGHVS; CDR2 reads FNYEAQ. The CDR3 loop spans 15 amino acids. The V and J ends lost 1 base and 0 bases respectively, with 7 bases between them. The CDR3 loop reads CASSLDSYSNQPQHF. CDR3 coding DNA: TGTGCCAGCAGCTTAGACAGTTATAGCAATCAGCCCCAGCATTTT.

This clone appeared a single time. The V call is TRBV7-9, the J call TRBJ1-2; TRBD1 aligns across 9 bases. Trimming took 4 bases from V and 2 from J; bases not matched to a gene: 5. CDR1 and CDR2 (germline): SEHNR, FQNEAQ (reference sequence). This CDR3 is built from 15 residues. The CDR3 spells CASSSGQGPNYGYTF. The CDR3 nucleotides are TGTGCCAGCAGCTCTGGACAGGGGCCGAACTATGGCTACACCTTC.

V usage is TRBV5-4 and J usage is TRBJ2-5, with D perhaps matching TRBD2 (7 bases). The CDR3 is made up of 16 amino acids. Germline CDR1 is SGHNT and CDR2 is YYREEE (reference sequence). DNA for the CDR3: TGTGCTTACCCTGGGGAGGGGGACGGCCCCCAAGAGACCCAGTACTTC. It yields the protein CAYPGEGDGPQETQYF. Complete variable domain (other parts from reference TRBV5-4 and TRBJ2-5): ETGVTQSPTHLIKTRGQQVTLRCSSQSGHNTVSWYQQALGQGPQFIFQYYREEENGRGNFPPRFSGLQFPNYSSELNVNALELDDSALYLCAYPGEGDGPQETQYFGPGTRLLVL.

The chain couples TRBV10-3 to TRBJ2-3, with TRBD1 matching 10 bases. The CDR3 is 14 residues long. The ends lost 6 bases at V and 4 bases at J; junction bases unmatched: 4. CDR1 and CDR2 (germline): ENHRY, SYGVKD. CDR3 nucleotide sequence: TGTGCCATCAGGGGGACAGGGGAGTCAGATACGCAGTATTTT. Its translation is CAIRGTGESDTQYF.

This clone occurred a few times. The chain links TRBV14 to TRBJ1-4; 9 bases are shared with TRBD1. The CDR3 has 13 residues. V dropped 7 bases and J dropped 8; count of bases not matched to a gene: 5. Germline V gene sequence: CDR1 SGHDN, CDR2 FVKESK. CDR3 residues: CASTGQGREKLFF. Written as DNA, the CDR3 is TGTGCCAGCACGGGACAGGGAAGGGAAAAACTGTTTTTT.

This chain connects TRBV28 to TRBJ2-7; D remains ambiguous. Germline assignment: CDR1 MDHEN and CDR2 SYDVKM. The CDR3 spans 14 residues. V was cut by 4 bases and J by 2 bases, with 12 bases left in between. The CDR3 loop reads CASSYPGSTYEQYF. CDR3 nucleotide sequence: TGTGCCAGCAGTTATCCGGGTTCAACCTACGAGCAGTACTTC. Drawing the rest from reference TRBV28 and TRBJ2-7, the complete variable domain is DVKVTQSSRYLVKRTGEKVFLECVQDMDHENMFWYRQDPGLGLRLIYFSYDVKMKEKGDIPEGYSVSREKKERFSLILESASTNQTSMYLCASSYPGSTYEQYFGPGTRLTVT.

The chain couples TRBV27 to TRBJ1-1; tentative D call: TRBD1 (5 bases). The CDR3 is 13 amino acids. The ends were cut back, 5 bases at V and 10 bases at J, with 17 bases in the middle. Looked up from germline, CDR1 is MNHEY and CDR2 is SMNVEV (reference sequence). CDR3 DNA: TGTGCCAGCAGTCAGGGTTCGGGTTGGGGAGCTTTCTTT. Translation: CASSQGSGWGAFF.

The chain couples TRBV29-1 to TRBJ1-1; D perhaps matches TRBD1 (6 bases). The CDR3 is 12 residues long. The V end was cut by 4 bases, the J end by 5 bases, with 11 bases between. CDR1 is SQVTM and CDR2 is ANQGSEA in the germline V gene. The CDR3: CSVGGLATEAFF. The CDR3 coding sequence is TGCAGCGTTGGGGGGCTGGCGACTGAAGCTTTCTTT. The variable domain in full, completed from reference TRBV29-1 and TRBJ1-1, reads SAVISQKPSRDICQRGTSLTIQCQVDSQVTMMFWYRQQPGQSLTLIATANQGSEATYESGFVIDKFPISRPNLTFSTLTVSNMSPEDSSIYLCSVGGLATEAFFGQGTRLTVV.

V and J are TRBV5-6 and TRBJ2-7; perhaps TRBD2 as D (7 bases). Trimming left V 4 bases short and J 2 bases short, with 16 bases between. Germline V CDR1 and CDR2: SGHDT, YYEEEE. The CDR3 length is 15 residues. The CDR3 DNA reads TGTGCCAGCAGCGTCGGCAGGGGACTAACCTACGAGCAGTACTTC. Protein product: CASSVGRGLTYEQYF. Drawing the rest from reference TRBV5-6 and TRBJ2-7, the complete variable domain is DAGVTQSPTHLIKTRGQQVTLRCSPKSGHDTVSWYQQALGQGPQFIFQYYEEEERQRGNFPDRFSGHQFPNYSSELNVNALLLGDSALYLCASSVGRGLTYEQYFGPGTRLTVT.

The chain joins TRBV27 to TRBJ1-4; D is perhaps TRBD1 (6 bases). The germline V and J ends were trimmed by 6 bases and 5 bases, with 16 bases remaining between them. Germline loops: CDR1 MNHEY, CDR2 SMNVEV (reference sequence). The CDR3 is 15 residues long. The CDR3 DNA reads TGTGCCAGCAGCCTCACGACAGGCAGAAATGAAAAACTGTTTTTT. Its translation is CASSLTTGRNEKLFF.

The rearrangement joins TRBV19 to TRBJ2-2; D may be TRBD1 (6 bases). Deletions cut 6 bases from V and 5 bases from J, with 31 bases between. This CDR3 is built from 20 residues. Germline V CDR1 and CDR2: LNHDA, SQIVND (reference sequence). CDR3 residues: CASSGVYDRTKYYRTGELFF. The CDR3 DNA reads as TGTGCCAGTAGCGGGGTCTATGACAGGACAAAGTACTATCGAACCGGGGAGCTGTTTTTT.

In its sample, this clone was seen once. The rearrangement uses TRBV28 and TRBJ1-2; D ambiguous. Germline V gene sequence: CDR1 MDHEN, CDR2 SYDVKM. This CDR3 has 15 residues. Trimming removed 3 bases from V and 11 bases from J, with 22 bases in between. CDR3 DNA: TGTGCCAGCAGTTTTGGTGGCAGAAACCCGGGGAGGTACACCTTC. This codes for CASSFGGRNPGRYTF.

The V gene is TRBV6-1, the J gene TRBJ1-2, with D possibly TRBD1 on 5 matching bases. The germline V gene encodes CDR1 MNHNS and CDR2 SASEGT. Trimming shortened V by 3 bases and J by 4 bases, and 21 bases separated the two germline ends. The length of the CDR3 is 17 residues. The CDR3 protein is CASSDGSTAGGGYGYTF. The CDR3 region has the DNA TGTGCCAGCAGTGATGGGTCTACCGCGGGGGGTGGCTATGGCTACACCTTC.

V gene TRBV7-3 combines with J gene TRBJ2-3; no clear D. Trimming left V 5 bases short and J 0 bases short, with 12 bases between. Germline V gene sequence: CDR1 SGHTA, CDR2 FQGTGA. The CDR3 has 15 amino acids. DNA of the CDR3: TGTGCCAGCAGCCAACAGAGTTTTAGCACAGATACGCAGTATTTT. Residues: CASSQQSFSTDTQYF.

The chain is built from TRBV5-1 and TRBJ2-1; D is uncertain. V was trimmed by 1 base and J by 9 bases, leaving 11 bases between them. Germline V lookup: CDR1 SGHRS, CDR2 YFSETQ. The CDR3 contains 13 residues. The CDR3 loop reads CASSLTLTSEQFF. CDR3 coding DNA: TGCGCCAGCAGCTTGACTCTAACGAGTGAGCAGTTCTTC.

This chain connects TRBV6-5 to TRBJ1-2; D call uncertain. The V gene's germline CDR1 is MNHEY and CDR2 SVGAGI. CDR3 length: 15 residues. Trimming shortened V by 2 bases and J by 8 bases, and 18 bases separated the two germline ends. CDR3 DNA: TGTGCCAGCAGTTACGGAGGCAGGCAGGCTGGGGGCTACACCTTC. It translates to CASSYGGRQAGGYTF.

The chain combines TRBV6-5 with TRBJ1-1; no clear D. The V and J ends lost 6 bases and 1 base respectively, with 9 bases between them. Germline CDR1 is MNHEY and CDR2 is SVGAGI. The CDR3 has 13 amino acids. In DNA form, the CDR3 reads TGTGCCAGCAGCCAACACCAGAACACTGAAGCTTTCTTT. Its translation is CASSQHQNTEAFF.

The chain is built from TRBV30 and TRBJ2-7; TRBD1 aligns across 10 bases. With V trimmed by 3 bases and J by 5 bases, 1 base remained unmatched. The CDR3 contains 12 residues. The V gene's germline CDR1 is GTSNPN and CDR2 SVGIG (reference sequence). As DNA, the CDR3 is TGTGCCTGGAGGGACAGGGGGGACGAGCAGTACTTC. Its protein is CAWRDRGDEQYF. Using reference TRBV30 and TRBJ2-7 for the parts outside the CDR3, the full variable domain is SQTIHQWPATLVQPVGSPLSLECTVEGTSNPNLYWYRQAAGRGLQLLFYSVGIGQISSEVPQNLSASRPQDRQFILSSKKLLLSDSGFYLCAWRDRGDEQYFGPGTRLTVT.

This clone was detected ten times or more. This chain joins TRBV30 and TRBJ1-5; D is possibly TRBD1 (6 bases). The CDR3 length is 16 residues. V was shortened by 2 bases and J by 1 base, with 15 bases between the two germline ends. Per the germline V gene, CDR1 is GTSNPN and CDR2 is SVGIG (reference sequence). CDR3 nucleotide sequence: TGTGCCTGGAGTAGAGGGGGGGCCCAGAGCAATCAGCCCCAGCATTTT. Translating gives CAWSRGGAQSNQPQHF.

The chain couples TRBV15 to TRBJ1-1; TRBD1 is a possible D gene (5 bases). This CDR3 region has 14 residues. V lost 6 bases, J lost 0 bases, and 11 bases lay in between. CDR1 and CDR2 from the germline V gene are LNHNV and YYDKDF (reference sequence). CDR3 protein: CATSDRYMNTEAFF. DNA for the CDR3: TGTGCCACCAGTGACAGATACATGAACACTGAAGCTTTCTTT.

CDR3 nucleotide sequence: TGTGCCAGCAGTTTGACGCAGGTTGAGCAGTTCTTC. Translated, it gives CASSLTQVEQFF. The chain joins TRBV2 to TRBJ2-1; D gene unclear. Germline values: CDR1 SNHLY, CDR2 FYNNEI. The CDR3 covers 12 residues. Trimming took off 5 bases at V and 9 bases at J, with 11 bases between the two ends.

As to this clone: The identical CDR3 is also encoded by other nucleotide sequences in the sample. The rearrangement uses TRBV28 and TRBJ1-1, with 7 bases fitting TRBD1. The V gene end was trimmed by 3 bases and the J gene end by 0 bases; junction bases not matched to a gene: 7. CDR1 and CDR2 from the germline V gene are MDHEN and SYDVKM. The length of the CDR3 is 16 residues. The CDR3 sequence is CASSFGTVSMNTEAFF. The CDR3 DNA sequence: TGTGCCAGCAGTTTCGGGACAGTTAGTATGAACACTGAAGCTTTCTTT.